This entry lists 21 T cell receptor beta chains sequenced from one sample in a study of shared clonotypes between healthy human individuals. Assay: immunoSEQ multiplex PCR; the TCRdb copy retains only in-frame clones and omits some. This table holds around 980,000 clones, around 78% found once. Sequencing input: memory CD4+ T cells from PBMCs. Subset of the sample: CD45RA-negative fraction. These receptors were collected from a man in his late teens or twenties in good health. Some clones in this sample may be carry-over from other donors' samples.

This rearrangement joins TRBV5-1 to TRBJ2-7, with D perhaps TRBD1 (6 bases). The V end lost 4 bases, the J end lost 1 base, and 15 bases lay between the germline ends. The CDR3 runs 15 residues. CDR1 is SGHRS, CDR2 YFSETQ, per germline. The CDR3 sequence is CASSPIIDRSYEQYF. CDR3 bases: TGCGCCAGCAGCCCAATAATTGACAGGTCCTACGAGCAGTACTTC.

The chain links TRBV18 to TRBJ2-7; 14 bases map to TRBD2. This CDR3 has 17 residues. Losses at the gene ends were 3 bases for V and 6 bases for J; bases not matched to a gene: 10. Germline V gene lookup returns CDR1 KGHSH and CDR2 LQKENI. For the CDR3, the DNA is TGTGCCAGCTCACCGCAACCGACCGGGACTAGCGGGGGCGAGCAGTACTTC. Translated: CASSPQPTGTSGGEQYF.

This chain's CDR3 is CASRRGRERTYEQYF. The CDR3 DNA reads TGTGCCAGCCGACGGGGGCGGGAGAGAACCTACGAGCAGTACTTC. The gene calls are TRBV6-5 and TRBJ2-7, with D maybe TRBD2 (7 bases). Deletions cut 8 bases from V and 2 bases from J, with 19 bases between. CDR3 length: 15 amino acids. Germline V gene lookup returns CDR1 MNHEY and CDR2 SVGAGI.

V and J are TRBV4-1 and TRBJ2-5; 7 bases fit TRBD1. Germline CDR1 is MGHRA and CDR2 is YSYEKL. The CDR3 spans 16 residues. The junction had 13 bases not matched to a gene; V was cut back by 4 bases and J by 5 bases. Written as DNA, the CDR3 is TGCGCCAGCAGCCCCGGACCAGGGGGACCCTCGGAGACCCAGTACTTC. Translating gives CASSPGPGGPSETQYF.

In the case of this clone: Different DNA sequences within this sample yield the same CDR3. The V call is TRBV7-9, the J call TRBJ2-3; D gene uncertain. Germline values: CDR1 SEHNR, CDR2 FQNEAQ (reference sequence). The V end was cut by 5 bases, the J end by 1 base, with 7 bases between. CDR3 length equals 13 residues. CDR3 protein: CASSPPGTDTQYF. The CDR3 DNA follows: TGTGCCAGCAGCCCCCCCGGCACAGATACGCAGTATTTT. The variable domain in full, completed from reference TRBV7-9 and TRBJ2-3, reads DTGVSQNPRHKITKRGQNVTFRCDPISEHNRLYWYRQTLGQGPEFLTYFQNEAQLEKSRLLSDRFSAERPKGSFSTLEIQRTEQGDSAMYLCASSPPGTDTQYFGPGTRLTVL.

J is TRBJ2-1 and V is TRBV14; D remains unclear. The CDR3 contains 15 residues. Germline V gene sequence: CDR1 SGHDN, CDR2 FVKESK. Trimming removed 1 base from V and 4 bases from J, with 11 bases in between. Here the CDR3 reads CASSQAGYPYNEQFF. The DNA of the CDR3 is TGTGCCAGCAGCCAAGCTGGTTATCCTTACAATGAGCAGTTCTTC.

The chain uses TRBV21-1 and TRBJ1-2; the D segment call TRBD1 is taken from the table without a DNA check. TRBV21-1 is noted as a pseudogene. The CDR3 is 13 amino acids. CDR3 coding DNA: TGTGCCAGCACCCCAGAATATAACTATGGCTACACCTTC. This codes for CASTPEYNYGYTF.

The chain uses TRBV28 and TRBJ1-2, with TRBD1 as a possible D gene (6 bases). Trimming removed 6 bases at V and 4 bases at J, with 12 bases between. The germline V gene has CDR1 MDHEN and CDR2 SYDVKM. The CDR3 contains 13 residues. CDR3 in amino acids: CASSSQGLYGYTF. The CDR3 nucleotides are TGTGCCAGCAGCTCACAGGGTCTCTATGGCTACACCTTC.

The chain links TRBV18 to TRBJ2-2; D ambiguous. The CDR3 spans 12 residues. V dropped 5 bases and J dropped 3 bases, with 4 bases sitting between them. Germline lookup yields CDR1 KGHSH and CDR2 LQKENI. The CDR3 DNA is TGTGCCAGCTCAACATACACCGGGGAGCTGTTTTTT. As protein: CASSTYTGELFF.

The gene calls are TRBV7-4 and TRBJ1-5, with 7 bases lining up with TRBD1. Trimming removed 5 bases from V and 3 bases from J; junction bases left unmatched: 7. The CDR3 has 15 residues. Germline CDR1 reads SGHVT; CDR2 reads SQSDAQ. Here the CDR3 DNA reads TGTGCCAGCAGCCACCGGGACAGAAACAATCAGCCCCAGCATTTT. It translates to CASSHRDRNNQPQHF.

On this clone itself: A single base is all that separates this from a far larger clone, so a read error is likely. The chain is built from TRBV5-1 and TRBJ2-3, with unresolved D. Germline V lookup: CDR1 SGHRS, CDR2 YFSETQ. CDR3 length: 12 amino acids. V dropped 2 bases and J dropped 2 bases, with 3 bases sitting between them. CDR3 bases: TGCGCCAGCAGCTTCGACACAGATACGCAGTATTTT. Translating it yields CASSFDTDTQYF.

This CDR3 reads CASSQEHRGQGAADTQYF. The CDR3 coding sequence is TGCGCCAGCAGCCAAGAACATCGGGGACAGGGGGCGGCAGATACGCAGTATTTT. This rearrangement joins TRBV4-1 to TRBJ2-3; TRBD1 matches at 12 bases. The CDR3 consists of 18 residues. Germline assignment: CDR1 MGHRA and CDR2 YSYEKL. Germline trimming cut 0 bases from V and 4 bases from J; bases unmatched to any gene: 8.

The genes are TRBV6-5 and TRBJ1-1; D call uncertain. Trimming left V 2 bases short and J 2 bases short, with 6 bases between. The CDR3 sequence is 13 residues long. Per germline, CDR1 MNHEY and CDR2 SVGAGI. In DNA, the CDR3 is TGTGCCAGCAGTTACGACGGTAACACTGAAGCTTTCTTT. It encodes CASSYDGNTEAFF.

J is TRBJ1-3 and V is TRBV2; no firm D call. CDR1 SNHLY and CDR2 FYNNEI come from the germline V gene. V dropped 4 bases and J dropped 0 bases, with 10 bases sitting between them. CDR3 length: 15 residues. This CDR3 is CASSAGEVSGNTIYF. CDR3 DNA: TGTGCCAGCAGTGCCGGAGAAGTCTCTGGAAACACCATATATTTT.

The chain employs TRBV5-1 and TRBJ2-3; maybe TRBD2 (6 bases). V was cut by 0 bases and J by 4 bases, with 12 bases left in between. CDR3 length equals 15 residues. Germline V lookup: CDR1 SGHRS, CDR2 YFSETQ. The CDR3 DNA follows: TGCGCCAGCAGCTTGGCCAGCGGGCCTCCAGATACGCAGTATTTT. Its protein product is CASSLASGPPDTQYF.

Worth noting for this clone: Additional DNA sequences in this sample encode the identical CDR3. The V call is TRBV10-3, the J call TRBJ2-7, with 8 bases that match TRBD1. J lost 0 bases, V lost 6 bases, and 4 bases had no gene match. Looked up from germline, CDR1 is ENHRY and CDR2 is SYGVKD. The CDR3 consists of 14 residues. CDR3 in amino acids: CAIRAGTGSYEQYF. CDR3 DNA: TGTGCCATCAGGGCCGGGACAGGCTCCTACGAGCAGTACTTC.

Only a few counts were recorded for this clone. The V call is TRBV9, the J call TRBJ2-2; TRBD2 is a possible D gene (5 bases). This CDR3 comprises 13 residues. Per germline, CDR1 SGDLS and CDR2 YYNGEE. The ends were cut back, 10 bases at V and 0 bases at J, with 10 bases in the middle. This CDR3 reads CASGETNTGELFF. The CDR3 DNA sequence: TGTGCCTCCGGGGAGACGAACACCGGGGAGCTGTTTTTT.

The rearrangement uses TRBV5-1 and TRBJ2-3; D gene uncertain. The CDR3 has 15 amino acids. Germline lookup yields CDR1 SGHRS and CDR2 YFSETQ. Deletions cut 0 bases from V and 1 base from J, with 9 bases between. In DNA, the CDR3 is TGCGCCAGCAGCTTGGCCCCTGGGGGCACAGATACGCAGTATTTT. It translates to CASSLAPGGTDTQYF.

V and J are TRBV5-4 and TRBJ1-3; D is unclear. The germline CDR1 and CDR2 sequences are SGHNT and YYREEE (reference sequence). The CDR3 covers 14 residues. V was trimmed by 1 base and J by 4 bases, leaving 9 bases between them. The CDR3 is CASSLNLAGNTIYF. The CDR3 DNA follows: TGTGCCAGCAGCTTGAATCTAGCGGGAAACACCATATATTTT.

The CDR3 DNA reads TGTGCCATCAGTGCACTAGCGATGAGCACAGATACGCAGTATTTT. It translates to CAISALAMSTDTQYF. The chain combines TRBV10-3 with TRBJ2-3; TRBD2 agrees at 7 bases. Trimming removed 4 bases from V and 0 bases from J; junction bases left unmatched: 4. CDR1 is ENHRY, CDR2 SYGVKD, per germline. The CDR3 has 15 residues.

The chain is built from TRBV7-3 and TRBJ2-2; D may correspond to TRBD1 or TRBD2 (5 bases each). The germline V gene has CDR1 SGHTA and CDR2 FQGTGA. The CDR3 is made up of 14 amino acids. Trimming left V 4 bases short and J 4 bases short, with 10 bases between. CDR3 coding DNA: TGTGCCAGCAGCTCGGGACCCGGCACCGGGGAGCTGTTTTTT. Translation: CASSSGPGTGELFF. Based on the CDR3 plus reference TRBV7-3 and TRBJ2-2, the full variable domain is GAGVSQTPSNKVTEKGKYVELRCDPISGHTALYWYRQSLGQGPEFLIYFQGTGAADDSGLPNDRFFAVRPEGSVSTLKIQRTERGDSAVYLCASSSGPGTGELFFGEGSRLTVL.